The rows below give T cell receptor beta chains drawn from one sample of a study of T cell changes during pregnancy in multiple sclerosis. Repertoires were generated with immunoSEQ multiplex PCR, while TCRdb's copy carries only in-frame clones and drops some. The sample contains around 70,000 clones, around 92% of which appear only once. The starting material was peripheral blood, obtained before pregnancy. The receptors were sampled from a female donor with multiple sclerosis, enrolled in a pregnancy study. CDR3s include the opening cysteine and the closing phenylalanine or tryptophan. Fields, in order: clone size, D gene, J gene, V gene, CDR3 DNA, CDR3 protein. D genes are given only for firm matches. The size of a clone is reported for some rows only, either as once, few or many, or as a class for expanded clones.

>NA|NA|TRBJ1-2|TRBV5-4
TGTGCCAGCAGCCCACCCGGCCCCAGGAACTATGGCTACACCTTC
CASSPPGPRNYGYTF
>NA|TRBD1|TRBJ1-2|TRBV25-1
TGTGCCAGCCTCGATGAGGGGGCTCGCTATGGCTACACCTTC
CASLDEGARYGYTF
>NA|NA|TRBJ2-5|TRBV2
TGTGCCAGCAACTGGGGGGTTACCCAGTACTTC
CASNWGVTQYF
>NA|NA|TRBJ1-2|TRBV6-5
TGTGCCAGCACCTCCCAGCTCGGGGTTTCTGGCTACACCTTC
CASTSQLGVSGYTF
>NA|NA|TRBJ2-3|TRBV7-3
TGTGCCAGCAGCATCGCCTATTACAGGGCCTTGGAAACAGATACGCAGTATTTT
CASSIAYYRALETDTQYF
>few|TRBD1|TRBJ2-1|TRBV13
TGTGCCAGCAGCTTATATAGGGGGGACAGGCCTTACAATGAGCAGTTCTTC
CASSLYRGDRPYNEQFF
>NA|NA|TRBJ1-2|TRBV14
TGTGCCAGCAGCCAAGATGAGGGCTATGGCTACACCTTC
CASSQDEGYGYTF
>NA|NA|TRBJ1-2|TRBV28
TGTGCCAGCTTCTCCGGGGGGGCTAACTATGGCTACACCTTC
CASFSGGANYGYTF
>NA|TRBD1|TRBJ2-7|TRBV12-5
TGTGCTAGTGTGGACAGGGACTACGAGCAGTACTTC
CASVDRDYEQYF
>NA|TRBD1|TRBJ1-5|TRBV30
TGTGCCTGGATACAGGGGGCTAGAGGTCAGCCCCAGCATTTT
CAWIQGARGQPQHF
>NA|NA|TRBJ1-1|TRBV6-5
TGTGCCAGCAGTCCCCGGACAAGCGTGAACACTGAAGCTTTCTTT
CASSPRTSVNTEAFF
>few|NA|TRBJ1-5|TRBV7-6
TGTGCCAGCAGCCTAGAGGACAATAATCAGCCCCAGCATTTT
CASSLEDNNQPQHF
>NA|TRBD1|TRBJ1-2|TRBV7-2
TGTGCCAGCAGCTTAACAGGGGAGGGCTACACCTTC
CASSLTGEGYTF
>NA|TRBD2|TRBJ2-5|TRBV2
TGTGCCAGCAGATTACTAGCGGGAGGGTTCCTAGAGACCCAGTACTTC
CASRLLAGGFLETQYF
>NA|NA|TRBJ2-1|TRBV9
TGTGCCAGCAGCGTAGGGGGGGATTCATACAATGAGCAGTTCTTC
CASSVGGDSYNEQFF
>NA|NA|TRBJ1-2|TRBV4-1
TGCGCCAGCAGCCATACCACCGGGGGCTACACCTTC
CASSHTTGGYTF
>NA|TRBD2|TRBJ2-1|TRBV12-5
TGTGCTAGTGGTTTGGCTACCAGACTAGCGGGACCCCCCTCGTTGTACAATGAGCAGTTCTTC
CASGLATRLAGPPSLYNEQFF
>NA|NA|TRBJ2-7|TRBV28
TGTGCCAGCAGTTCTAGCTCCTACGAGCAGTACTTC
CASSSSSYEQYF
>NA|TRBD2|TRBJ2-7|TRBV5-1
TGCGCCAGCAGCCTAGCGGGAGGAACCTACGAGCAGTACTTC
CASSLAGGTYEQYF
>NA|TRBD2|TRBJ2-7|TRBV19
TGTGCCAGTAGCAACAGCGGGAGTGTGTCCTACGAGCAGTACTTC
CASSNSGSVSYEQYF
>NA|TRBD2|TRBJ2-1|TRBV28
TGTGCCAGCAGTTCGGTAGCGGGCGGGAGGGCCTACTACAATGAGCAGTTCTTC
CASSSVAGGRAYYNEQFF
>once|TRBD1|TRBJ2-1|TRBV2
TGTGCCAGCAGGGCAGGGGGTCAGGGCTACAATGAGCAGTTCTTC
CASRAGGQGYNEQFF
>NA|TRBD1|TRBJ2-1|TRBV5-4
TGTGCCAGCAGCTCGGGACAGCCAAACAATGAGCAGTTCTTC
CASSSGQPNNEQFF
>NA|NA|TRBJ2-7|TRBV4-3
TGCGCCAGCAGCCAAGACTTACCTTACTCCCCCTACGAGCAGTACTTC
CASSQDLPYSPYEQYF
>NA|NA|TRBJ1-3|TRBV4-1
TGCGCCAGCAGCCAAGAGGCCGCAGACTCTGGAAACACCATATATTTT
CASSQEAADSGNTIYF
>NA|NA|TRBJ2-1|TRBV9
TGTGCCAGCAGCGTAGGAAAAGAAACTTACAGCTATGAGCAGTTCTTC
CASSVGKETYSYEQFF
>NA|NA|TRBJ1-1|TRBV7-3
TGTGCCAGCAGCATCGGCGGCCAGAACACTGAAGCTTTCTTT
CASSIGGQNTEAFF
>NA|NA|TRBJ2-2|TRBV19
TGTGCCGCCTCAACGCCCGGGACGAACACCGGGGAGCTGTTTTTT
CAASTPGTNTGELFF
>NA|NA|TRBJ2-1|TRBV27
TGTGCCAGCAGTTTATCGGTGAGGATCTCCTACAATGAGCAGTTCTTC
CASSLSVRISYNEQFF